Each of the 28 T cell receptor beta chains below was sequenced from the same sample in a study of blood T cell repertoires in COVID-19. Some clones are missing from TCRdb's copy, which holds only in-frame ones; the method was immunoSEQ multiplex PCR. The profile shows about half a million clones, approximately 83% of them singletons. The sequenced sample consisted of peripheral blood. Every receptor here comes from a human donor in a cohort sampled during active COVID-19.

This clone was observed a handful of times. The V and J genes are TRBV5-1 and TRBJ2-1; 10 nucleotides match TRBD2. The trim removed 0 bases at V and 8 bases at J, leaving 5 bases unmatched. CDR3 length: 15 residues. Germline V gives CDR1 SGHRS, CDR2 YFSETQ. The CDR3 loop is CASSLGLAGVYEQFF. CDR3 nucleotides: TGCGCCAGCAGCTTGGGTCTAGCGGGAGTCTATGAGCAGTTCTTC.

The table lists this clone with a count of one. The chain has TRBV18 and TRBJ2-2; possibly TRBD1 for D (6 bases). This CDR3 contains 14 residues. Germline CDR1 reads KGHSH; CDR2 reads LQKENI. The V end lost 6 bases, the J end lost 4 bases, and 12 bases lay between the germline ends. CDR3 loop: CASSGQRATGELFF. CDR3 in DNA: TGTGCCAGCTCCGGACAGAGGGCCACCGGGGAGCTGTTTTTT.

In this sample, this clone turned up a few times. The CDR3 sequence: CASTFDRNTEAFF. The CDR3 region has the DNA TGTGCCAGCACTTTTGACAGGAACACTGAAGCTTTCTTT. V usage is TRBV6-5 and J usage is TRBJ1-1; the D gene is possibly TRBD1 (5 bases). The V end lost 7 bases, the J end lost 1 base, and 10 bases lay between the germline ends. The CDR3 spans 13 residues. Germline CDR1 MNHEY, CDR2 SVGAGI.

The V and J genes are TRBV9 and TRBJ2-7; 11 nucleotides line up with TRBD2. The CDR3 extends over 18 amino acids. The V gene's germline CDR1 is SGDLS and CDR2 YYNGEE. V shed 0 bases and J 3 bases; nucleotides not matched to a gene: 11. As DNA, the CDR3 is TGTGCCAGCAGCGTAGATTGGGGGAGTAGCGGGAGGGTCTACGAGCAGTACTTC. Protein sequence: CASSVDWGSSGRVYEQYF.

V and J are TRBV4-2 and TRBJ2-3, with D possibly TRBD2 on 6 matching bases. This CDR3 region has 17 residues. The V end lost 3 bases, the J end lost 0 bases, and 16 bases lay between the germline ends. Germline lookup yields CDR1 LGHNA and CDR2 YNFKEQ. CDR3 loop: CASSQGSASDSTDTQYF. CDR3 bases: TGTGCCAGCAGCCAGGGCTCAGCTAGCGACAGCACAGATACGCAGTATTTT.

The V and J genes are TRBV28 and TRBJ1-2; D is undetermined. V was cut by 5 bases and J by 4 bases, with 11 bases left in between. This CDR3 has 13 amino acids. The germline gives CDR1 MDHEN, CDR2 SYDVKM. CDR3 region: CASSVAGSYGYTF. DNA for the CDR3: TGTGCCAGCAGTGTAGCCGGCTCCTATGGCTACACCTTC.

V gene TRBV6-5 combines with J gene TRBJ1-2; 7 nucleotides match TRBD1. CDR3 size: 13 residues. J lost 8 bases, V lost 8 bases, and 11 bases had no gene match. The germline V gene has CDR1 MNHEY and CDR2 SVGAGI. DNA for the CDR3: TGTGCCAGCGTTGAGACAGGGATTCGGGGCTACACCTTC. The encoded protein is CASVETGIRGYTF.

The chain is built from TRBV2 and TRBJ2-7; D perhaps matches TRBD2 (5 bases). CDR3 length: 16 residues. Germline-derived CDR1 and CDR2 are SNHLY and FYNNEI. V was shortened by 5 bases and J by 3 bases, with 20 bases between the two germline ends. CDR3 amino acids: CASSPPFEGSYYEQYF. The CDR3, as DNA: TGTGCCAGCAGTCCTCCGTTTGAGGGATCTTACTACGAGCAGTACTTC.

This sequence joins TRBV14 and TRBJ2-7; 9 nucleotides match TRBD2. CDR1 is SGHDN and CDR2 is FVKESK in the germline V gene. Unmatched junction bases numbered 8, after V lost 4 bases and J lost 7 bases. The CDR3 runs to 14 residues. The CDR3 DNA sequence: TGTGCCAGCAGCCGTGACAGCGGGAGGTGGGAGCAGTACTTC. Amino acids: CASSRDSGRWEQYF.

The CDR3 DNA sequence: TGCGCCAGCAGCCCGATCATGGGGGGATCCTACGAGCAGTACTTC. This codes for CASSPIMGGSYEQYF. The rearrangement joins TRBV5-1 to TRBJ2-7; D is perhaps TRBD2 (6 bases). The germline V gene encodes CDR1 SGHRS and CDR2 YFSETQ. The length of the CDR3 is 15 residues. The V end lost 4 bases, the J end lost 1 base, and 15 bases lay between the germline ends. The whole variable domain, remainder taken from reference TRBV5-1 and TRBJ2-7, is KAGVTQTPRYLIKTRGQQVTLSCSPISGHRSVSWYQQTPGQGLQFLFEYFSETQRNKGNFPGRFSGRQFSNSRSEMNVSTLELGDSALYLCASSPIMGGSYEQYFGPGTRLTVT.

This clone has only a few counts. The chain carries TRBV28 and TRBJ2-1; D gene unclear. The CDR3 has 12 residues. The germline V gene has CDR1 MDHEN and CDR2 SYDVKM. Trimming took off 8 bases at V and 1 base at J, with 6 bases between the two ends. For the CDR3, the DNA is TGTGCCAGCGCACTTTCCTACAATGAGCAGTTCTTC. Translated, it gives CASALSYNEQFF.

This sequence joins TRBV6-5 and TRBJ1-2, with D unresolved. This CDR3 has 13 residues. Looked up from germline, CDR1 is MNHEY and CDR2 is SVGAGI. V lost 10 bases to trimming and J lost 6 bases, with 18 bases between them. This CDR3 reads CATSQGRRDGYTF. The CDR3 DNA reads as TGTGCCACTTCTCAAGGAAGACGGGATGGCTACACCTTC.

This chain joins TRBV19 and TRBJ2-2, with 13 bases that match TRBD2. The germline CDR1 and CDR2 sequences are LNHDA and SQIVND (reference sequence). The CDR3 totals 19 residues. V lost 0 bases to trimming and J lost 5 bases; unmatched junction nucleotides: 9. CDR3: CASSIDGLAGALGTGELFF. CDR3 nucleotides: TGTGCCAGTAGTATAGACGGACTAGCGGGAGCCCTGGGGACCGGGGAGCTGTTTTTT.

Notes on this clone: Other DNA sequences in the sample encode the same CDR3. The chain has TRBV3-1 (or the pseudogene TRBV3-2) and TRBJ2-7; possible D gene TRBD2, 5 bases. The ends were cut back, 3 bases at V and 4 bases at J, with 7 bases in the middle. Germline CDR1 is LGHDT and CDR2 is YNNKEL (reference sequence). The length of the CDR3 is 12 residues. The CDR3 loop is CASSQTGYEQYF. CDR3 DNA sequence: TGTGCCAGCAGCCAGACGGGGTACGAGCAGTACTTC.

The chain carries TRBV18 and TRBJ1-6, with 8 bases identical to TRBD1. The CDR3 is 17 amino acids. V lost 0 bases and J lost 10; bases outside the gene matches: 11. Per the germline V gene, CDR1 is KGHSH and CDR2 is LQKENI. The CDR3 coding sequence is TGTGCCAGCTCACCACCGGTAGAGACAGGGGTAGGCTCACCCCTCCACTTT. Translating gives CASSPPVETGVGSPLHF.

The J gene is TRBJ2-7, the V gene TRBV3-1 (or the pseudogene TRBV3-2); the D gene is possibly TRBD1 (5 bases). V lost 0 bases and J lost 5, with 11 bases in between. This CDR3 has 14 residues. Per the germline V gene, CDR1 is LGHDT and CDR2 is YNNKEL (reference sequence). In DNA, the CDR3 is TGTGCCAGCAGCCAAGACCAGGGTAACGACGAGCAGTACTTC. It specifies CASSQDQGNDEQYF.

This clone has just one count. The rearrangement joins TRBV5-1 to TRBJ2-1, with D uncertain. Trimming took 7 bases from V and 7 from J, leaving 21 bases between them. Germline CDR1 and CDR2: SGHRS and YFSETQ. The CDR3 length is 15 residues. The CDR3 nucleotides are TGCGCCAGCGCGGCCATGCACCCCGGTCGAAATGAGCAGTTCTTC. Protein product: CASAAMHPGRNEQFF.

This clone was seen repeatedly, ten times or more. V gene TRBV28 combines with J gene TRBJ1-2, with D maybe TRBD1 (5 bases). The CDR3 loop spans 14 amino acids. The V end was cut by 6 bases, the J end by 2 bases, with 13 bases between. CDR1 MDHEN and CDR2 SYDVKM come from the germline V gene. CDR3 sequence (DNA): TGTGCCAGCAGCCAACCGGGGGGAAACTATGGCTACACCTTC. This codes for CASSQPGGNYGYTF.

The V gene is TRBV2, the J gene TRBJ1-1; D remains ambiguous. The V end was cut by 7 bases, the J end by 3 bases, with 15 bases between. The CDR3 is 14 residues long. The germline gives CDR1 SNHLY, CDR2 FYNNEI. The DNA of the CDR3 is TGTGCCAGCAAGCGGGAGGTAGAGGACACTGAAGCTTTCTTT. Translating it yields CASKREVEDTEAFF.

The rearrangement joins TRBV25-1 to TRBJ2-3; D uncertain. CDR3 length equals 13 residues. From germline, CDR1 is MGHDK and CDR2 SYGVNS. The V gene lost 8 bases and the J gene lost 1 base, with 10 bases spanning the gap. The CDR3: CASSAAGTDTQYF. As DNA, the CDR3 is TGTGCCAGCTCTGCGGCAGGCACAGATACGCAGTATTTT.

This chain links TRBV27 with TRBJ2-5; unclear D gene. The V and J ends lost 7 bases and 1 base respectively, with 13 bases between them. Per germline, CDR1 MNHEY and CDR2 SMNVEV (reference sequence). The CDR3 has 14 amino acids. The CDR3 is CASTPTYPQETQYF. CDR3 bases: TGTGCCAGCACCCCGACATATCCCCAAGAGACCCAGTACTTC.

A single count supports this clone. J is TRBJ2-1 and V is TRBV29-1; weak D call: TRBD1 (5 bases). The CDR3 runs to 13 residues. Germline CDR1 and CDR2: SQVTM and ANQGSEA. Deletions cut 6 bases from V and 0 bases from J, with 9 bases between. The CDR3, as DNA: TGCAGCGTGCAGGGTAGCTCCTACAATGAGCAGTTCTTC. This encodes CSVQGSSYNEQFF.

This clone has a handful of counts. The gene calls are TRBV30 and TRBJ1-6; 9 nucleotides match TRBD1. CDR1 is GTSNPN and CDR2 is SVGIG in the germline V gene (reference sequence). Germline trimming cut 4 bases from V and 9 bases from J; bases unmatched to any gene: 7. The CDR3 consists of 14 residues. CDR3 DNA: TGTGCCTGGAACTTGGGACAGGGTGGTTCACCCCTCCACTTT. Translation gives CAWNLGQGGSPLHF.

This clone was seen a handful of times. The rearrangement uses TRBV4-1 and TRBJ2-3, with 8 positions matching TRBD2. This CDR3 is built from 17 residues. Germline CDR1 MGHRA, CDR2 YSYEKL. Trimming took 4 bases from V and 3 from J; bases not matched to a gene: 12. The CDR3 spells CASSPAVAGGRTDTQYF. For the CDR3, the DNA is TGCGCCAGCAGCCCAGCGGTTGCGGGAGGAAGGACAGATACGCAGTATTTT.

V usage is TRBV4-2 and J usage is TRBJ1-4, with a weak D call TRBD1 (5 bases). Germline V CDR1 and CDR2: LGHNA, YNFKEQ. Trimming cost V 4 bases and J 7 bases, with 13 bases left between them. The CDR3 totals 14 residues. The DNA for the CDR3 is TGTGCCAGCAGCCGAAGGGGTGAGAGTGAAAAACTGTTTTTT. Protein sequence: CASSRRGESEKLFF.

The chain carries TRBV6-5 and TRBJ2-3; 12 bases match TRBD2. The germline gives CDR1 MNHEY, CDR2 SVGAGI. The CDR3 is 14 amino acids. With V trimmed by 10 bases and J by 5 bases, 7 bases remained unmatched. CDR3 coding DNA: TGTGCCACCTCTAGCGGGAGGGCCCAAGATACGCAGTATTTT. Translation: CATSSGRAQDTQYF.

The gene calls are TRBV5-6 and TRBJ1-4; a weak D match, TRBD1 (6 bases). Trimming removed 5 bases at V and 3 bases at J, with 14 bases between. The germline V gene has CDR1 SGHDT and CDR2 YYEEEE. The CDR3 has 15 amino acids. Written as DNA, the CDR3 is TGTGCCAGCAGATCATCGACAGGACCTAATGAAAAACTGTTTTTT. Translating gives CASRSSTGPNEKLFF.

The rearrangement uses TRBV4-3 and TRBJ2-5, with 10 bases lining up with TRBD2. V shed 6 bases, J shed 5 bases, and the junction held 6 bases outside the gene matches. CDR1 and CDR2 from the germline V gene are LGHNA and YSLEER. This CDR3 has 14 residues. The chain's CDR3 is CASSDSGGTETQYF. CDR3 nucleotides: TGCGCCAGCAGTGATAGCGGGGGGACGGAGACCCAGTACTTC.